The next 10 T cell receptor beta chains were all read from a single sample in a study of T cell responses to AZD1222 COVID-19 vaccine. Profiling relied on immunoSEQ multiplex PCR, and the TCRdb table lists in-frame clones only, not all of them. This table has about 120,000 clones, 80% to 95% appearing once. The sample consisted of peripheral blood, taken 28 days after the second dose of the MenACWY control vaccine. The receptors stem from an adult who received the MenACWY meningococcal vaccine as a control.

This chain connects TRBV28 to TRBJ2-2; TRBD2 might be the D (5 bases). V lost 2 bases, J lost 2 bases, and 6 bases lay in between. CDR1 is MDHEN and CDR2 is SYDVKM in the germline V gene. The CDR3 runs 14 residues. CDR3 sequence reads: CASSLRLNTGELFF. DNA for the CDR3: TGTGCCAGCAGTTTAAGACTAAACACCGGGGAGCTGTTTTTT.

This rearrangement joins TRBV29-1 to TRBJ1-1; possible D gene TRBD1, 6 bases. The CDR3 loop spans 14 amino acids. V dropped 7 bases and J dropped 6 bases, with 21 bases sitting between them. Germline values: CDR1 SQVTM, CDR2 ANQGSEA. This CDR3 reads CSATGRGLGPEAFF. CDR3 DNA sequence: TGCAGCGCCACAGGGCGGGGGCTTGGCCCTGAAGCTTTCTTT.

CDR3 DNA: TGTGCCAGCAGTGACGTGGGGGACCAGCCCCAGCATTTT. Amino acid sequence: CASSDVGDQPQHF. The V call is TRBV6-4, the J call TRBJ1-5; D perhaps matches TRBD1 (5 bases). Trimming left V 2 bases short and J 7 bases short, with 9 bases between. Germline CDR1 reads MRHNA; CDR2 reads SNTAGT. The CDR3 contains 13 residues.

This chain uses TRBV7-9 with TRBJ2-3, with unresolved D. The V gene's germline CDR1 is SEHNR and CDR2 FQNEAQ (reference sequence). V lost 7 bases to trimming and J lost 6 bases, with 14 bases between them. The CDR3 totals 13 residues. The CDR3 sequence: CASIEKLSDTQYF. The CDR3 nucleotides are TGTGCCAGCATAGAGAAACTTAGTGATACGCAGTATTTT.

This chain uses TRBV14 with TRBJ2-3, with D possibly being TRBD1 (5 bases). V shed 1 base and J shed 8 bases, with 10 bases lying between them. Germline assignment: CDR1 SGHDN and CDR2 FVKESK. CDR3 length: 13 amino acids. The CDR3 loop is CASSQGGSGTQYF. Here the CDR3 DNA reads TGTGCCAGCAGCCAAGGGGGCTCCGGTACGCAGTATTTT.

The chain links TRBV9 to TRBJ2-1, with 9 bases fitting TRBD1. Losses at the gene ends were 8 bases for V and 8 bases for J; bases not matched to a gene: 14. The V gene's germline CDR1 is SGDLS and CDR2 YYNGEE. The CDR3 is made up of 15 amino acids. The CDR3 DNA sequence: TGTGCCAGACCCCGGGTGGGGACAGGGTTCGATGAGCAGTTCTTC. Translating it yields CARPRVGTGFDEQFF.

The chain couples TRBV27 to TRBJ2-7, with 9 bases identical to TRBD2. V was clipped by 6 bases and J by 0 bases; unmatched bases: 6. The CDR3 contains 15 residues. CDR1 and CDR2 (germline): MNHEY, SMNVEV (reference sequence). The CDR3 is CASRMTSGGSYEQYF. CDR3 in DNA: TGTGCCAGCAGGATGACTAGCGGAGGCTCCTACGAGCAGTACTTC.

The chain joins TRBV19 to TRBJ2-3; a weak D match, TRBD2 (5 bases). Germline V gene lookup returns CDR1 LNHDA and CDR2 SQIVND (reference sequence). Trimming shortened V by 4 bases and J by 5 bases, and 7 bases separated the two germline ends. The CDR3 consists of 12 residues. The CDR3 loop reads CASSKGLDTQYF. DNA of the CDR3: TGTGCCAGTAGTAAAGGACTAGATACGCAGTATTTT.

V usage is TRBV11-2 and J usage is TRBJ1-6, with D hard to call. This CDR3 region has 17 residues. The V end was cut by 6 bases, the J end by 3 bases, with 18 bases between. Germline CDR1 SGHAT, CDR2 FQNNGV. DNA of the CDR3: TGTGCCAGCAGGCTCCGCTTTGACCCTATCTATAATTCACCCCTCCACTTT. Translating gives CASRLRFDPIYNSPLHF.

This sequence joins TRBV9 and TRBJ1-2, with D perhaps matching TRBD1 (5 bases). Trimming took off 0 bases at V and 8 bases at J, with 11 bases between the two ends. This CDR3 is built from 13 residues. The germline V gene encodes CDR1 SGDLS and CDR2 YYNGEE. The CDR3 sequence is CASSVEGPGGYTF. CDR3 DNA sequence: TGTGCCAGCAGCGTAGAGGGGCCAGGGGGCTACACCTTC. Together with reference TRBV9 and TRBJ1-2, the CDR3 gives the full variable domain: DSGVTQTPKHLITATGQRVTLRCSPRSGDLSVYWYQQSLDQGLQFLIQYYNGEERAKGNILERFSAQQFPDLHSELNLSSLELGDSALYFCASSVEGPGGYTFGSGTRLTVV.